Sequencing of this T cell receptor beta chain was carried out in a study of OX40 agonist ivuxolimab in advanced cancers. For the study at large: Hepatocellular carcinoma, melanoma, renal cell or head and neck cancer affected the dose-escalation patients. Study findings and constraints: Determination of antigen specificity was not performed for the expanded peripheral T cells. On average, CD8+ T cells had more expanded clones than CD4+.

TCRdb's table, derived via immunoSEQ multiplex PCR, lists solely in-frame clones and lacks some. This table has 85,000 to 95,000 clones, about 91% appearing once. This clone was recorded only once. Its matching antigen is unknown. The V and J ends lost 4 bases and 8 bases, in that order; junction bases with no gene match: 7. The CDR3 is 15 residues long. Germline V gene lookup returns CDR1 SGHRS and CDR2 YFSETQ. This specimen consisted of CD4+ or CD8+ T cells sorted from blood, obtained in a trial of the OX40 agonist ivuxolimab. The clonotype comes from an adult with an advanced solid tumor such as melanoma, head and neck, liver or kidney cancer. This sequence joins TRBV5-1 and TRBJ2-1, with 12 bases aligning to TRBD2. As DNA, the CDR3 is TGCGCCAGCAGCCCACCTAGCGGGAGGGTGGATGAGCAGTTCTTC. Protein sequence: CASSPPSGRVDEQFF. The full variable domain, its missing parts supplied by reference TRBV5-1 and TRBJ2-1, is KAGVTQTPRYLIKTRGQQVTLSCSPISGHRSVSWYQQTPGQGLQFLFEYFSETQRNKGNFPGRFSGRQFSNSRSEMNVSTLELGDSALYLCASSPPSGRVDEQFFGPGTRLTVL.